The entry below describes one TCR beta chain. V lost 1 base and J lost 6, with 13 bases in between. This CDR3 contains 15 residues. Germline assignment: CDR1 SEHNR and CDR2 FQNEAQ (reference sequence). The method was immunoSEQ multiplex PCR; TCRdb's version includes in-frame clones alone and lacks a portion of them. The table has tens of thousands of clones, 69% seen once. This record comes from a study of tumor-infiltrating lymphocytes in localized non-small cell lung cancer. The V and J genes are TRBV7-9 and TRBJ1-5, with D unclear. The sample consisted of lung tumor tissue. The TCR was taken from a human donor with non-small cell lung cancer. The chain's CDR3 is CASSLEEDPSQPQHF. The CDR3 DNA reads as TGTGCCAGCAGCTTAGAGGAAGACCCCAGTCAGCCCCAGCATTTT. The entire variable domain, with the rest obtained from reference TRBV7-9 and TRBJ1-5, is as follows: DTGVSQNPRHKITKRGQNVTFRCDPISEHNRLYWYRQTLGQGPEFLTYFQNEAQLEKSRLLSDRFSAERPKGSFSTLEIQRTEQGDSAMYLCASSLEEDPSQPQHFGDGTRLSIL.